This T cell receptor (beta chain) originates from a study of identical twins. TCRdb re-analysed the 5' RACE reads in MiXCR, keeping a single row per CDR3 protein. The sample records about 890,000 distinct CDR3 sequences, 9% to 15% being singletons. CDR1 is SEHNR and CDR2 is FQNEAQ in the germline V gene (reference sequence). V was pared by 5 bases and J by 0 bases, with 11 bases between. This CDR3 has 15 amino acids. This clonotype has at least ten counts. The same data also contributed to another study, on yellow fever vaccine responses in identical twins.

This TCR was sampled from a woman in her late teens or twenties in good health. Sequencing was done on a sample of PBMCs. The chain uses TRBV7-9 and TRBJ1-5; maybe TRBD1 (6 bases). The CDR3 is CASSPTGDSNQPQHF. Here the CDR3 DNA reads TGTGCCAGCAGCCCGACAGGAGATAGCAATCAGCCCCAGCATTTT.